The following is a TCR beta chain sequence with its context. This sample is part of a study of OX40 agonist ivuxolimab in advanced cancers. Germline CDR1 is MNHNS and CDR2 is SASEGT. The CDR3 contains 15 residues. V lost 8 bases to trimming and J lost 2 bases, with 16 bases between them. Anyone with autoimmune disease history or systemic immunosuppression was excluded. Assay used: immunoSEQ multiplex PCR; TCRdb lists only in-frame clones, some missing. The table has 40,000 or so clones, 80% to 95% seen once. The starting material was CD4+ or CD8+ T cells sorted from blood, obtained in a trial of the OX40 agonist ivuxolimab. This TCR came from an adult with an advanced solid tumor such as melanoma, head and neck, liver or kidney cancer. The rearrangement joins TRBV6-1 to TRBJ2-1; a possible D gene is TRBD2 (6 bases). Written as DNA, the CDR3 is TGTGCCAGCGGAGTCTGGCGGGACCCCTACAATGAGCAGTTCTTC. Translated, it gives CASGVWRDPYNEQFF.